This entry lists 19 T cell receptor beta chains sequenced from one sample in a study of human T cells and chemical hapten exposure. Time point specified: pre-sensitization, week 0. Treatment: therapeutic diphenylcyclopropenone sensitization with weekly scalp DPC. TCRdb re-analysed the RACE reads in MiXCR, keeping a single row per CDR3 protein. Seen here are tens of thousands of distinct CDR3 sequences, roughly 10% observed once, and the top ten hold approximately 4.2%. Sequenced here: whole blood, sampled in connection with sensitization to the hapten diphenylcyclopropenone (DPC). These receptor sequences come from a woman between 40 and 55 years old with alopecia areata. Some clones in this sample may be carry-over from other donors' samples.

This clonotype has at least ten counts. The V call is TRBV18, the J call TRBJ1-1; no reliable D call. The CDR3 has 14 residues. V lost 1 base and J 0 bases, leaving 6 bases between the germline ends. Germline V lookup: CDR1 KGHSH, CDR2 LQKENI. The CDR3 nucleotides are TGTGCCAGCTCACCACTCACTATGAACACTGAAGCTTTCTTT. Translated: CASSPLTMNTEAFF.

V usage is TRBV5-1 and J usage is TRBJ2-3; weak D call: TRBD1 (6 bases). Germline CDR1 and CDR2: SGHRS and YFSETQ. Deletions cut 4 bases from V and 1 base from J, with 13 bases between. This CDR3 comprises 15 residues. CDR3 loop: CASSPRQEGTDTQYF. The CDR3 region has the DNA TGCGCCAGCAGCCCCCGACAGGAGGGCACAGATACGCAGTATTTT.

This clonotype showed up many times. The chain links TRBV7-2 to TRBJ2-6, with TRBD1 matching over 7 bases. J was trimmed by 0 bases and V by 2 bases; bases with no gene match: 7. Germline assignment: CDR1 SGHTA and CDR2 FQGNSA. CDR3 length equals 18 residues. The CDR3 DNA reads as TGTGCCAGCAGCTTATTTCCGGGACAGAACTCTGGGGCCAACGTCCTGACTTTC. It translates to CASSLFPGQNSGANVLTF.

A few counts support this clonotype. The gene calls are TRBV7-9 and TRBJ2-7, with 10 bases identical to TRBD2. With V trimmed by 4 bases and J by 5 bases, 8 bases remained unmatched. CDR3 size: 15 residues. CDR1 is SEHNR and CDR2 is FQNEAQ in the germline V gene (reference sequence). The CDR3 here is CASSYVTGTSDEQYF. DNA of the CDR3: TGTGCCAGCAGCTACGTTACCGGGACTAGCGACGAGCAGTACTTC.

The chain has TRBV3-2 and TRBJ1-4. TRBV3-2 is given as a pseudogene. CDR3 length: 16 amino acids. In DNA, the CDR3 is TGTGCCAGCAGCCCCATGGACCGAGCAACTAATGAAAAACTGTTTTTT. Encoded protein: CASSPMDRATNEKLFF.

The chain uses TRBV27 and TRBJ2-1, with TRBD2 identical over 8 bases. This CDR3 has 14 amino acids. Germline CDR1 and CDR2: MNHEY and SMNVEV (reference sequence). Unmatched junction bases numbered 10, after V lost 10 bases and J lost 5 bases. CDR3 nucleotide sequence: TGTGCCATCCGCACGGGAGGGCCCCACAATGAGCAGTTCTTC. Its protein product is CAIRTGGPHNEQFF.

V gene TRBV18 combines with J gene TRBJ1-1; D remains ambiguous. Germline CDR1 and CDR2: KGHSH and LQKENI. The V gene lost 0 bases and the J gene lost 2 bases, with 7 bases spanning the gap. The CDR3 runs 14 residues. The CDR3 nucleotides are TGTGCCAGCTCACCACCAATGGGTAACACTGAAGCTTTCTTT. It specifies CASSPPMGNTEAFF.

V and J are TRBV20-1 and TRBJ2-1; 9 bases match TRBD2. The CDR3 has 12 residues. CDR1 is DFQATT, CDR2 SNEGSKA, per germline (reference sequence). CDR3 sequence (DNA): TGCAGAGTAGCGGGGGCCTACAATGAGCAGTTCTTC. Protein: CRVAGAYNEQFF.

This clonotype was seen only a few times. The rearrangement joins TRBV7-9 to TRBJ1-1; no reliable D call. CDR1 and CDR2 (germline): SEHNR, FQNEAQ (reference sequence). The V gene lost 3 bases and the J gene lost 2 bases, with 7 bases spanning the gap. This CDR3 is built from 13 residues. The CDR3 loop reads CASSFGPNTEAFF. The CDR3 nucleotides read TGTGCCAGCAGCTTCGGGCCTAACACTGAAGCTTTCTTT. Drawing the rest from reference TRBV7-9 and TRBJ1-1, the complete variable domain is DTGVSQNPRHKITKRGQNVTFRCDPISEHNRLYWYRQTLGQGPEFLTYFQNEAQLEKSRLLSDRFSAERPKGSFSTLEIQRTEQGDSAMYLCASSFGPNTEAFFGQGTRLTVV.

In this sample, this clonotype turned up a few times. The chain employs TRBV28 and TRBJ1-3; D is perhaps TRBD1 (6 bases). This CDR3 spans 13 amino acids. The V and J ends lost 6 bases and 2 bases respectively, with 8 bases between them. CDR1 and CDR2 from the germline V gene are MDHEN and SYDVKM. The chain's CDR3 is CASRTGAGNTIYF. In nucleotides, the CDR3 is TGTGCCAGCAGGACAGGAGCTGGAAACACCATATATTTT.

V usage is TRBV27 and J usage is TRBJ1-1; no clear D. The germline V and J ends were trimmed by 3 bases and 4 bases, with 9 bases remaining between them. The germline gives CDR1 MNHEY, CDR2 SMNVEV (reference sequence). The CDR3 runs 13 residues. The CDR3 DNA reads TGTGCCAGCAGTTTTGACCCCTCCACTGAAGCTTTCTTT. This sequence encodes CASSFDPSTEAFF.

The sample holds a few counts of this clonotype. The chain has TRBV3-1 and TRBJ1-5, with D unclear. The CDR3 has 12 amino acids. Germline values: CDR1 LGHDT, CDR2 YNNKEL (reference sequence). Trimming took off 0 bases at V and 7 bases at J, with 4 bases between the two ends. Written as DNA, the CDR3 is TGTGCCAGCAGCCAAGATAAGCAGCCCCAGCATTTT. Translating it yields CASSQDKQPQHF. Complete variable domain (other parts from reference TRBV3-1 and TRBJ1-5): DTAVSQTPKYLVTQMGNDKSIKCEQNLGHDTMYWYKQDSKKFLKIMFSYNNKELIINETVPNRFSPKSPDKAHLNLHINSLELGDSAVYFCASSQDKQPQHFGDGTRLSIL.

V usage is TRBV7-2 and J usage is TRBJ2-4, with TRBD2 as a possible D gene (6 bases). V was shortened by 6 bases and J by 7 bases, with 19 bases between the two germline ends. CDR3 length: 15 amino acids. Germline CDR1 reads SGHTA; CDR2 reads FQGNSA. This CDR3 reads CASSPGQPGVNIQYF. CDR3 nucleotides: TGTGCCAGCAGTCCCGGGCAACCGGGGGTGAACATTCAGTACTTC.

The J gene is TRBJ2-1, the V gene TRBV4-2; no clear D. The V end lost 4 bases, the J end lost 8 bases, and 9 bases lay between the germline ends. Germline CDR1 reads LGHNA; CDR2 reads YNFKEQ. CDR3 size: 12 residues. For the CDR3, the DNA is TGTGCCAGCAGCCGCGCAGGCCATGAGCAGTTCTTC. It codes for CASSRAGHEQFF.

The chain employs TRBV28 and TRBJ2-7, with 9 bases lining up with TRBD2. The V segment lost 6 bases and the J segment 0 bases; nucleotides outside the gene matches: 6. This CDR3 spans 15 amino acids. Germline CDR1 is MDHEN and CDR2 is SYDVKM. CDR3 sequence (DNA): TGTGCCAGCAGGCATAGCGGGGGCAGCTCCTACGAGCAGTACTTC. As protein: CASRHSGGSSYEQYF.

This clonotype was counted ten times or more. The CDR3 nucleotides read TGTGCCATCAGGGGGCTTGACGGGAGCTCCTACGAGCAGTACTTC. Translating gives CAIRGLDGSSYEQYF. The rearrangement joins TRBV10-3 to TRBJ2-7; D possibly corresponds to TRBD2 (6 bases). The CDR3 spans 15 residues. V gave up 6 bases and J gave up 0 bases, with 15 bases separating them. Germline V CDR1 and CDR2: ENHRY, SYGVKD.

Here the CDR3 reads CASSLGRSSTEAFF. The CDR3, as DNA: TGTGCCAGCAGCCTGGGCCGGTCTAGCACTGAAGCTTTCTTT. This chain connects TRBV11-2 to TRBJ1-1; D not resolved. CDR1 is SGHAT, CDR2 FQNNGV, per germline. V was pared by 5 bases and J by 4 bases, with 14 bases between. CDR3 length: 14 residues.

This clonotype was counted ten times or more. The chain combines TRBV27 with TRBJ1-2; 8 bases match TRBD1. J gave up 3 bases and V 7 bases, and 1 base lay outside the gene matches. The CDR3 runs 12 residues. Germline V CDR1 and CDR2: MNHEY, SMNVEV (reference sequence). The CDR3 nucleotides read TGTGCCAGCAAGACAGGGGACTATGGCTACACCTTC. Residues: CASKTGDYGYTF.

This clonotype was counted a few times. Written as DNA, the CDR3 is TGTGCCAGCAGTGTACTCCAGAACACTGAAGCTTTCTTT. Protein sequence: CASSVLQNTEAFF. V gene TRBV2 combines with J gene TRBJ1-1; D is undetermined. The V gene's germline CDR1 is SNHLY and CDR2 FYNNEI. This CDR3 is 13 amino acids long. V lost 4 bases and J lost 1, with 7 bases in between.